A single sample gave rise to the 4 T cell receptor beta chains below, sequenced in a study of beta chain features in type 1 diabetes. Sequenced material consisted of expressed TCRB transcripts (all of the isolated RNA was reverse transcribed). Only in-frame clones appear in the TCRdb table, and some are missing; sequencing was by immunoSEQ multiplex PCR. Counted here are 400,000 to 500,000 clones, approximately 15% occurring once; the ten biggest clones make up about 0.034%. The sample comprised naive CD4+ T cells from blood. These receptors originate from a man in his thirties or forties in good health.

In its sample, this clone was seen a few times. V usage is TRBV6-6 and J usage is TRBJ2-3, with D perhaps matching TRBD1 or TRBD2 (5 bases each). The CDR3 consists of 16 residues. CDR1 and CDR2 (germline): MNHNY, SVGAGI (reference sequence). Trimming took off 4 bases at V and 0 bases at J, with 14 bases between the two ends. The CDR3 reads CASSSGTTRSTDTQYF. In nucleotides, the CDR3 is TGTGCCAGCAGTTCAGGGACGACCCGGAGCACAGATACGCAGTATTTT.

The chain couples TRBV5-4 to TRBJ2-2; 7 bases line up with TRBD2. V trimming: 4 bases; J trimming: 7 bases; junction bases outside the gene matches: 7. This CDR3 has 14 amino acids. Germline loops: CDR1 SGHNT, CDR2 YYREEE (reference sequence). The CDR3: CASSPRRGFGELFF. The CDR3 DNA reads TGTGCCAGCAGCCCAAGGCGGGGGTTCGGGGAGCTGTTTTTT.

This clone was counted only a few times. The CDR3 DNA is TGTGCCAGTAGTGACAGCTTCAATCAGCCCCAGCATTTT. It translates to CASSDSFNQPQHF. The chain links TRBV19 to TRBJ1-5; perhaps TRBD1 as D (5 bases). This CDR3 comprises 13 residues. V dropped 5 bases and J dropped 3 bases, with 8 bases sitting between them. The germline V gene has CDR1 LNHDA and CDR2 SQIVND (reference sequence). Full variable domain (outside the CDR3, taken from reference TRBV19 and TRBJ1-5): DGGITQSPKYLFRKEGQNVTLSCEQNLNHDAMYWYRQDPGQGLRLIYYSQIVNDFQKGDIAEGYSVSREKKESFPLTVTSAQKNPTAFYLCASSDSFNQPQHFGDGTRLSIL.

This clone was recorded a few times. This rearrangement joins TRBV7-8 to TRBJ2-7; the D is unclear. V gave up 1 base and J gave up 4 bases, with 5 bases separating them. The CDR3 is 12 amino acids. The germline gives CDR1 SGHVS, CDR2 FQNEAQ. CDR3 bases: TGTGCCAGCAGCTTAGGGTCATACGAGCAGTACGTC. Translated: CASSLGSYEQYV.